The following is a TCR beta chain sequence with its context. What it binds is not known. From germline, CDR1 is GTSNPN and CDR2 SVGIG (reference sequence). The CDR3 is 11 amino acids. The V gene lost 0 bases and the J gene lost 10 bases, with 7 bases spanning the gap. The data originate from a study of cytomegalovirus exposure and HLA in healthy donors. Study-level information: Later analysis reported that the approximately 130 validation repertoires shared the platform of the approximately 690 first-cohort repertoires.

Assay: immunoSEQ multiplex PCR; the TCRdb copy retains only in-frame clones and omits some. The table lists a few hundred thousand clones, around 80% of them singletons, with over 13% in the top ten. Study outcomes and limitations: Despite most TCR sequences being rare, some public TCRs occurred in many donors. The listing of 150 or so TCR beta chains classed them as cytomegalovirus-associated.

The TCR comes from a woman between 25 and 40 years old in good health and CMV-seropositive. Material: PBMCs. The chain couples TRBV30 to TRBJ2-1, with D uncertain. The CDR3: CAWSVTWEQFF. In DNA, the CDR3 is TGTGCCTGGAGTGTAACTTGGGAGCAGTTCTTC.